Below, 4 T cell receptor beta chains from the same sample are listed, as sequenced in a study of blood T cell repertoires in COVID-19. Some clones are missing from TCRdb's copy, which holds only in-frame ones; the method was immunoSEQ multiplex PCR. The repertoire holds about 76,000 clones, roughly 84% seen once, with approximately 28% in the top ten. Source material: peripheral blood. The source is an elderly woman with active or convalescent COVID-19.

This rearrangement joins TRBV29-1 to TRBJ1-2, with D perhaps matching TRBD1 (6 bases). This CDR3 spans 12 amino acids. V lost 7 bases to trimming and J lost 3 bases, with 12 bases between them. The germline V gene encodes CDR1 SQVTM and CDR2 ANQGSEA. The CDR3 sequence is CSAGQQYYGYTF. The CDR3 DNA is TGCAGCGCCGGACAGCAATACTATGGCTACACCTTC.

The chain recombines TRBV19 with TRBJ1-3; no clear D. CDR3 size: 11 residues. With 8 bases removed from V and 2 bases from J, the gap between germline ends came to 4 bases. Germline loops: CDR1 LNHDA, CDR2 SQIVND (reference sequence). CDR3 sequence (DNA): TGTGCCAGTTCAACTGGAAACACCATATATTTT. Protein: CASSTGNTIYF.

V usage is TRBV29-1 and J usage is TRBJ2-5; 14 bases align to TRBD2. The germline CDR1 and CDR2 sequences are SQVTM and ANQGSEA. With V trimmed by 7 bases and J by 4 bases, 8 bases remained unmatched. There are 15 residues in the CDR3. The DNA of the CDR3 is TGCAGCGCTCCGGGACTAGCGGGGGTCCGAGAGACCCAGTACTTC. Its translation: CSAPGLAGVRETQYF.

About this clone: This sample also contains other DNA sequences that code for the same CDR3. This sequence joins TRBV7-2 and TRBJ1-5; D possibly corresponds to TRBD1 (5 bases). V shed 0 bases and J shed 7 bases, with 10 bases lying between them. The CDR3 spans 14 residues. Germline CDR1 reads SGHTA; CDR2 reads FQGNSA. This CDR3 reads CASSLAGGGQPQHF. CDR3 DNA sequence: TGTGCCAGCAGCTTAGCTGGGGGGGGGCAGCCCCAGCATTTT.